A single T cell receptor (beta chain) is shown here with its context. The antigen this receptor binds is unknown. Per-nucleotide qualities are absent, and no much larger clonotype sits a single base away. Healthy HIV-negative adults with no recently reported acute infections or vaccinations were included as donors. Only Caucasian adults living in Nashville, Tennessee, USA were represented among the donors. CD4+ T cells were enriched through magnetic negative selection, after which naive cells were positively selected on CD45RA and the remaining negative fraction served as the memory subset. After blood collection by leukapheresis, PBMCs were isolated using Ficoll-Histopaque density gradient centrifugation and then cryopreserved in the vapor phase of liquid nitrogen. Purity and quantity of every magnetically sorted T cell population were checked by analytical flow cytometry. From each sorted fraction, genomic DNA was isolated and quantified by UV absorbance on a Nanodrop 2000c.

This sample was included in a study of shared clonotypes between healthy human individuals (TCRdb year 2020). Notes on the research overall: A couple of women and three men aged 18 to 49 years were included in the cohort. To estimate repertoire size and how much clonotypes are shared between individuals, the study performed deep sequencing of blood TCR repertoires from about 5 healthy adults. To increase sequencing depth and limit assay-specific biases, TCR repertoire library preparation and sequencing were carried out by different laboratories using diverse techniques. Leukapheresis yielded between about 0.8 and 8.9 billion PBMCs per donor. Per donor, three plates each were used for CD4 naive and CD4 memory, two for CD8 naive, and one for CD8 memory. Summary of the overall study and its limitations: Sharing across a handful of donors was observed for around 5% of naive CD4, about 3.2% of naive CD8, 2.3% of memory CD4, and around 0.4% of memory CD8 clonotypes. Pairwise subsampling indicated that sequencing depth was expected to affect the degree of clonotype sharing among donors. Compared with non-shared clonotypes, clonotypes shared by all four sorted-subset donors had higher generation probabilities. Even with the large sequencing depth, rarefaction of the sorted-subset datasets indicated that sequencing was incomplete. Because the study included only a small number of donors, the genetic and exposure-history diversity represented was limited. Only blood was sampled, and tissue TCR repertoires likely differ from those in blood. Larger estimated clonotype richness was generally found for naive subsets than for memory subsets.

Using the deep immunoSEQ assay, multiplex PCR amplified TCR CDR3 regions from genomic DNA. Genomic DNA extracted from each cell subset was distributed evenly over all wells of several immunoSEQ 96-well plates, and each plate served as one replicate. For sorted subsets, 200 to 250 ng of genomic DNA, equivalent to 30,000 or so T cell genomes, went into each replicate PCR. The purified libraries were quantified using a Qubit 3.0 fluorometer, sized with a Bioanalyzer 2100, and then quantified again using the KAPA Library Quantification kit. Every immunoSEQ 96-well plate was sequenced on a separate single-read 150-cycle Illumina NextSeq 550 flow cell. The original pipeline was this. Because the immunoSEQ output included only junctional sequences and no quality scores, the filtering could not be the same as the filtering used for full-length reads. Sequences were annotated with PyIR, a Python wrapper for IgBLAST v1.9, and V/J genes and CDR3 were assigned using IMGT germline references. Reads with weak V/J assignments (E-value above 1e-6), missing CDR3, stop codons, out-of-frame junctions, or ambiguous translated residues were removed. V3J clonotypes were defined by identical inferred V gene, J gene, and CDR3 amino acid sequence. Percentage overlap between repertoires was computed as shared unique clonotypes divided by the size of the smaller repertoire. RTK rarefaction, the Chao1 estimator, and Recon v2.1 estimates of unobserved clonotypes were used to assess repertoire richness. For all TCRbeta clonotypes obtained by the gDNA method from several donors, generation probabilities were computed with OLGA. TCRdb limited this immuneACCESS table to in-frame rearrangements with V and J called. A share of clones is missing; checked studies link under half to unresolved V genes, and the rest is unexplained. The V and J calls and clone size are taken from that table; D and trimming were inferred from the DNA. The sample profile shows 2 million to 2.5 million clones; over 85% of them were found once. The top ten clones comprise 0.36% of the sample.

V is reduced by 6 bases and J by 4 bases, leaving a spacing of 16 bases between them. Looking up the germline V gene yields CDR1 SGHTA and CDR2 FQGNSA. The CDR3 covers 15 residues, taking in both the cysteine and the phenylalanine. The entry retains the CDR3 DNA only, 45 bases that are in frame from base 1. Recombination connected TRBV7-2 to TRBJ2-1; the D gene may be TRBD1 or TRBD2, since each aligns over 6 bases. The TCR sequence derives from a man in his late teens or twenties in good health. Some clones in this sample may be carry-over from other donors' samples. The material sequenced was naive CD4+ T cells from PBMCs. In light of the paper, this sample's cell subset or site label describes: CD45RA+ positively selected. At the DNA level, the sequence is TGTGCCAGCAGGAGGGGGGCTAGCGAGTACAATGAGCAGTTCTTC. It codes for CASRRGASEYNEQFF.